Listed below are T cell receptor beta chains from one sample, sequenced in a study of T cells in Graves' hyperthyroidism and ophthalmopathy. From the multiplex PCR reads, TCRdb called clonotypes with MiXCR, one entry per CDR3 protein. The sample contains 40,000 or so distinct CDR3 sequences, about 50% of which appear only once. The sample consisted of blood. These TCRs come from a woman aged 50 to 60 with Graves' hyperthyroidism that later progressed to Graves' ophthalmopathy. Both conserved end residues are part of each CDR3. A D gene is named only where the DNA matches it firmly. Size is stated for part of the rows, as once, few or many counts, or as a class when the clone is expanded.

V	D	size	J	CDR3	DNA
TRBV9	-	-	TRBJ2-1	CASSVMTRAVFNEQFF	TGTGCCAGCAGCGTCATGACCCGCGCGGTTTTCAATGAGCAGTTCTTC
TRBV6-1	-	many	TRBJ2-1	CASSAHGDVSSYNEQFF	TGTGCCAGCAGTGCCCACGGGGACGTGAGCTCCTACAATGAGCAGTTCTTC
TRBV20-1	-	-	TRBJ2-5	CSASGPGTKETQYF	TGCAGTGCAAGCGGGCCGGGGACCAAAGAGACCCAGTACTTC
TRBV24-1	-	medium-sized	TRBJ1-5	CATSDLHPHSRNQPQHF	TGTGCCACCAGTGATTTGCACCCACACTCCCGCAATCAGCCCCAGCATTTT
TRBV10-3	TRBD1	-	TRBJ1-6	CAISGQGSGNSPLHF	TGTGCCATCAGTGGACAGGGGAGTGGTAATTCACCCCTCCACTTT
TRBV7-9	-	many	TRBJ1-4	CASQSPGSTRFNEKLFF	TGTGCCAGCCAATCCCCGGGGTCCACCCGCTTTAATGAAAAACTGTTTTTT
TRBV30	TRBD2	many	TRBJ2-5	CAWRTSGRETQYF	TGTGCCTGGAGGACTAGCGGGCGGGAGACCCAGTACTTC
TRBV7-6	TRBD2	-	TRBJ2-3	CASGSSGSPTYNEQYF	TGTGCCAGCGGCTCTAGCGGGAGTCCCACCTACAATGAGCAGTATTTT
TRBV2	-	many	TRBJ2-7	CASSAYPRRRAFYEQYF	TGTGCCAGCAGCGCATATCCCCGACGCAGGGCGTTCTACGAGCAGTACTTC
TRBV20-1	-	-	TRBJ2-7	CSVRGYSYEQYF	TGCAGTGTGCGCGGATACTCCTACGAGCAGTACTTC
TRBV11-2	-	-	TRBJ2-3	CASSRRGPSSTGTLYF	TGTGCCAGCAGCCGACGCGGGCCCTCTAGTACAGGTACGCTGTATTTT
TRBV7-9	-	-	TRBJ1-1	CASSIQGNTEAFF	TGTGCCAGCAGCATTCAGGGAAACACTGAAGCTTTCTTT
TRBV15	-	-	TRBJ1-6	CATSRGGLYNSPLHF	TGTGCCACCAGCAGAGGGGGCTTGTATAATTCACCCCTCCACTTT
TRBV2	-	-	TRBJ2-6	CAAGAGANVLTF	TGTGCCGCGGGGGCAGGGGCCAACGTCCTGACTTTC